This is a list of T cell receptor beta chains from one sample in a study of T cells expressing NK-cell markers. Using the 5' RACE reads, TCRdb records one entry per CDR3 protein without DNA. The sample yields 550,000 to 600,000 distinct CDR3 sequences, of which the top ten take up 3% to 4.5%. The sequenced sample consisted of blood T cells: a sorted CD56 or NKG2C T cell subset, CD4+ or CD8+ T cells, or bulk PBMC T cells (not recorded which). Every receptor here comes from a man aged 18-30 years in good health. The CDR3 runs from the conserved cysteine through the conserved F or W.

j_call | v_call | cdr3_aa
TRBJ2-1 | TRBV7-9 | CASSLPTSGAFNEQFF
TRBJ2-1 | TRBV4-1 | CASSQDYGSSYNEQFF
TRBJ1-2 | TRBV6-1 | CASTPRPEDYGYTF
TRBJ1-1 | TRBV29-1 | CSVVPLGGGLTEAFF
TRBJ2-2 | TRBV11-2 | CASSLVPQFTGELFF
TRBJ2-2 | TRBV5-1 | CASSPAGGELFF
TRBJ2-6 | TRBV2 | CASGDKSGANVLTF
TRBJ2-2 | TRBV28 | CASSPPLTAGELFF
TRBJ2-7 | TRBV6-2/TRBV6-3 | CASRSRDISYEQYF
TRBJ2-1 | TRBV7-2 | CASSLVGYNEQFF
TRBJ1-4 | TRBV5-1 | CASSSDLGTGLREKLFF
TRBJ2-3 | TRBV5-1 | CASSFVAGSVPDTQYF
TRBJ2-7 | TRBV7-8 | CASSTETGVSYEQYF
TRBJ2-5 | TRBV25-1 | CASSDPAGETQYF
TRBJ2-7 | TRBV12-3/TRBV12-4 | CASSLAGYGNYEQYF
TRBJ2-3 | TRBV12-3/TRBV12-4 | CATRTSPTDTQYF
TRBJ1-2 | TRBV4-2 | CASSQDKAYGYTF
TRBJ2-7 | TRBV6-5 | CASSYPLAGGGHPYEQYF
TRBJ2-3 | TRBV4-1 | CASSQGLGRDTQYF
TRBJ1-2 | TRBV24-1 | CATSGQGDGYGYTF
TRBJ1-6 | TRBV12-3/TRBV12-4 | CASSFVAGAPHSPLHF
TRBJ1-5 | TRBV20-1 | CSAIGQGEIRNQPQHF
TRBJ2-1 | TRBV6-5 | CASSYSLGTGGTYNEQFF
TRBJ1-4 | TRBV15 | CATSREQGTNEKLFF
TRBJ2-1 | TRBV20-1 | CSAPPRTGGSYNEQFF
TRBJ1-6 | TRBV4-1 | CASSQGGYGSPLHF
TRBJ1-5 | TRBV12-3/TRBV12-4 | CASQGSNQPQHF
TRBJ1-1 | TRBV4-1 | CASSQVTGEDTEAFF
TRBJ1-3 | TRBV28 | CASSSGARGNTIYF
TRBJ1-1 | TRBV20-1 | CSAEQRTNTEAFF
TRBJ2-5 | TRBV30 | CAWNQGPETQYF
TRBJ2-7 | TRBV20-1 | CSASDRLKVYEQYF
TRBJ2-3 | TRBV11-2 | CASSFTTTRNTDTQYF
TRBJ2-1 | TRBV12-3/TRBV12-4 | CASSFSPTHNEQFF
TRBJ2-4 | TRBV5-5 | CASSLGGPVGQVQYF
TRBJ2-4 | TRBV27 | CASSSSYAALSGSYSIQYF
TRBJ2-3 | TRBV6-5 | CASSYSTSGNTDTQYF
TRBJ2-3 | TRBV7-9 | CAKGTESSTDTQYF
TRBJ2-3 | TRBV7-9 | CASSLGDSGGKDTQYF
TRBJ2-2 | TRBV5-6 | CASSAGTITARELFF
TRBJ2-3 | TRBV20-1 | CSASKATSANDMQYF
TRBJ1-1 | TRBV20-1 | CSARVAGRRNTEAFF
TRBJ2-3 | TRBV6-5 | CASSYRASGASTDTQYF
TRBJ2-1 | TRBV11-2 | CASSLYRVGEQFF
TRBJ2-5 | TRBV7-9 | CASSPSGLAPKETQYF
TRBJ1-2 | TRBV20-1 | CSAPHGQGDGYTF
TRBJ2-7 | TRBV5-1 | CASSSETRTEQYF
TRBJ1-5 | TRBV27 | CASSLGSQGQPQHF
TRBJ1-5 | TRBV2 | CASQGQEWNQPQHF
TRBJ1-1 | TRBV10-1 | CASSDPGQNTEAFF
TRBJ2-5 | TRBV20-1 | CSALPRVFGLETQYF
TRBJ2-7 | TRBV6-2/TRBV6-3 | CASSYSTVAGDYEQYF